This TCR beta chain is drawn from a study of blood T cells in healthy people across ages. Study findings and constraints: Whereas aged donors had fewer naive CD4+ cells, long-lived donors had more of them and higher diversity.

Notes on this clonotype: Antigen specificity is unknown.

Sample-barcoded 5' priming and a J-beta primer mix drove a second PCR of roughly 6 to 12 cycles. TCRdb passed the 5' RACE reads through MiXCR, listing each CDR3 protein once. The table lists 1.5 million to 2 million distinct CDR3 sequences, around 50% of them singletons, with approximately 2% in the top ten. This CDR3 region has 16 residues. After removal of 5 bases from V and 8 bases from J, the junction contained 13 bases not matched to a gene. Germline V gene data show CDR1 as SGHVT and CDR2 as SQSDAQ. The sample taken for sequencing was blood. This receptor was taken from a woman in her thirties or forties in good health. The chain joins TRBV7-4 to TRBJ2-4; 9 bases are shared with TRBD1. CDR3 nucleotide sequence: TGTGCCAGCAGCGGTAGGACAGGGGAGGGAGTTGACATTCAGTACTTC. Amino acid sequence: CASSGRTGEGVDIQYF.